This TCR beta chain originates from a study of siplizumab effects on memory and regulatory T cells. General observations from the study: In siplizumab conditions, mappable alloreactive CD4+ clones averaged roughly 64% Treg-derived, against roughly 25% in controls. Of the proliferating CD4+ or CD8+ clones, roughly 75-95% lacked a naive or memory phenotype that could be assigned. The apparent diversity of naive T cells exceeded that of memory cells, and naive T cells seemed to make a major contribution to the alloresponse.

The assay was immunoSEQ multiplex PCR, and TCRdb's table has in-frame clones only and misses some. The sample comprises about 72,000 clones, less than 95% of which are singletons, and approximately 28% rests with the top ten. The CDR3 has 16 amino acids. Germline CDR1 SGDLS, CDR2 YYNGEE. V dropped 4 bases and J dropped 9; count of bases not matched to a gene: 12. Regarding this clone: Its specificity is unknown.

Sequencing was done on a sample of CD8+ T cells sorted from blood. The clonotype was recovered from a human donor in good health. This chain links TRBV9 with TRBJ2-1, with 11 bases aligning to TRBD1. The CDR3 spells CASSLILDRGQGEQFF. CDR3 DNA: TGTGCCAGCAGCCTCATATTGGACAGGGGGCAAGGTGAGCAGTTCTTC.